The 6 T cell receptor beta chains below all came from one sample that was sequenced in a study of cytomegalovirus exposure and HLA in healthy donors (dated by TCRdb to about 2017). Libraries were prepared through the immunoSEQ multiplex PCR assay. For the multiplex PCR, a mixture combining 60 forward primers for TCR Vbeta segments and 13 reverse primers for TCR Jbeta segments was used. TCRdb carries this immuneACCESS record with in-frame sequences only. Its versions omit some clonotypes, under half of them owing to an unresolved V gene in the studies checked, with the rest unexplained. Within this sample are about 160,000 clones, with 82% of them counted one time only. Roughly 0.99% of the sample is taken by the ten largest. Sequences were obtained from PBMCs. The receptors were sampled from a girl aged 2 to 9 in good health and CMV-seropositive.

This chain links TRBV5-1 with TRBJ2-2; weak D call: TRBD1 (5 bases). V was cut by 4 bases and J by 5 bases, with 9 bases left in between. The CDR3 has 13 amino acids. Per the germline V gene, CDR1 is SGHRS and CDR2 is YFSETQ. The CDR3 region has the DNA TGCGCCAGCAGCGTGGGGCTTACCGGGGAGCTGTTTTTT. Protein: CASSVGLTGELFF.

There are a few counts of this clone. The gene calls are TRBV9 and TRBJ2-1; the match to TRBD2 covers 7 bases. This CDR3 is 14 amino acids long. J was trimmed by 5 bases and V by 0 bases; bases with no gene match: 2. Germline V gene lookup returns CDR1 SGDLS and CDR2 YYNGEE. CDR3 sequence (DNA): TGTGCCAGCAGCGTAGCAGCGGGGAACAATGAGCAGTTCTTC. Amino acids: CASSVAAGNNEQFF.

This CDR3 reads CASGHALGQGAVEGAFF. The CDR3 DNA follows: TGTGCTAGTGGGCATGCCCTCGGACAGGGGGCGGTCGAGGGAGCTTTCTTT. The chain joins TRBV12-5 to TRBJ1-1; TRBD1 agrees at 11 bases. CDR1 is LGHNT and CDR2 is FRNRAP in the germline V gene. The length of the CDR3 is 17 residues. V lost 6 bases, J lost 10 bases, and 19 bases stayed unmatched.

This chain uses TRBV18 with TRBJ1-5; TRBD1 matches at 9 bases. CDR1 KGHSH and CDR2 LQKENI come from the germline V gene. The CDR3 has 16 residues. Trimming took 3 bases from V and 2 from J; bases not matched to a gene: 5. Here the CDR3 reads CASSPGQGRGNQPQHF. In nucleotides, the CDR3 is TGTGCCAGCTCACCGGGACAGGGAAGGGGCAATCAGCCCCAGCATTTT. Full variable domain (remainder filled in from reference TRBV18 and TRBJ1-5): NAGVMQNPRHLVRRRGQEARLRCSPMKGHSHVYWYRQLPEEGLKFMVYLQKENIIDESGMPKERFSAEFPKEGPSILRIQQVVRGDSAAYFCASSPGQGRGNQPQHFGDGTRLSIL.

The gene calls are TRBV28 and TRBJ1-5, with D hard to call. The germline CDR1 and CDR2 sequences are MDHEN and SYDVKM. The CDR3 extends over 14 amino acids. V was shortened by 5 bases and J by 7 bases, with 15 bases between the two germline ends. The CDR3 sequence is CASSPDRAGQPQHF. CDR3 DNA sequence: TGTGCCAGCAGTCCAGATAGGGCGGGCCAGCCCCAGCATTTT. Together with reference TRBV28 and TRBJ1-5, the CDR3 gives the full variable domain: DVKVTQSSRYLVKRTGEKVFLECVQDMDHENMFWYRQDPGLGLRLIYFSYDVKMKEKGDIPEGYSVSREKKERFSLILESASTNQTSMYLCASSPDRAGQPQHFGDGTRLSIL.

This chain links TRBV27 with TRBJ1-2, with 10 bases fitting TRBD1. Germline V gene lookup returns CDR1 MNHEY and CDR2 SMNVEV (reference sequence). J gave up 4 bases and V 6 bases, and 5 bases lay outside the gene matches. The CDR3 spans 14 residues. The CDR3 is CASRGTGVGYGYTF. CDR3 nucleotide sequence: TGTGCCAGCAGGGGGACAGGGGTAGGCTATGGCTACACCTTC.